This TCR beta chain was retrieved from a study of blood T cell repertoires in COVID-19 (dated by TCRdb to the early 2020s). About the full investigation: Samples from collaborators originated in the United States, Italy and Spain and spanned both the acute and convalescent phases of COVID-19. The material from the prospective study consisted of cDNA or gDNA derived from T cells, B-cell-depleted T cells, or PBMCs. Where HLA class I and class II types were available, the types were taken from metadata supplied by the sample provider, not from assay-based typing. The dataset comprised deeply sampled blood TCRbeta repertoires from subjects exposed to, actively infected with, or recovered from COVID-19. Sample metadata almost always included a de-identified subject ID, COVID-19 status, age in years and sex. The samples were drawn from the first 160 participants of the ongoing ImmuneRACE study and from over a thousand subjects provided by 6 global collaborators. The repertoires were released in a freely available public database meant as a resource for research on the immune response to SARS-CoV-2. What the research found in general, with its limitations: The amount of clinical and demographic metadata varied by source and participant and was provided uncurated.

On this clone itself: Its antigen remains unidentified. No much larger clonotype is one base removed from it; base qualities were not supplied.

Collaborating institutions collected whole blood in K2EDTA tubes following their own protocols. Collaborator samples were shipped for TCRbeta analysis as frozen whole blood, isolated PBMCs, or DNA extracted from either sample type. TCRbeta CDR3 regions were amplified from genomic DNA using the immunoSEQ Assay, a bias-controlled multiplex PCR. Processing in the source paper ran as follows. Nucleated cell counts per sample were estimated from amplification of reference gene primers within the assay. Sequence reads were collapsed and filtered to measure the absolute abundance of every unique TCRbeta CDR3 rearrangement. For each sample, productive Simpson clonality was calculated by taking the square root of Simpson's diversity index across productive rearrangements. TCRdb obtained this table from immuneACCESS and retained in-frame rearrangements with V and J assigned. These tables miss some clones; where compared with another copy, unresolved V genes account for less than half of the shortfall, and the remainder is unexplained. V, J and clone size derive from that table, while D and trimming were established from the DNA sequence. The sample profile shows under 130,000 clones; over 75% of them were found once. The top ten clonotypes cover around 4.1% of the sample.

CDR1 is given as LGHNT and CDR2 as FRNRAP, both from the germline V gene. V is pared back by 0 bases and J by 0 bases, with 11 bases lying between the germline termini. The CDR3 starts with the cysteine, ends with the phenylalanine, and has 16 residues. The DNA shown is the 48-base CDR3, in frame from base 1. The sequence links TRBV12-5 to TRBJ1-2; a tentative D match to TRBD1 spans 6 bases. The sequence was collected from a middle-aged man with acute or convalescent COVID-19. Sample: peripheral blood. CDR3 reads: CASGLVQGLTNYGYTF. In nucleotides, the sequence is TGTGCTAGTGGTTTGGTACAGGGCCTTACTAACTATGGCTACACCTTC.